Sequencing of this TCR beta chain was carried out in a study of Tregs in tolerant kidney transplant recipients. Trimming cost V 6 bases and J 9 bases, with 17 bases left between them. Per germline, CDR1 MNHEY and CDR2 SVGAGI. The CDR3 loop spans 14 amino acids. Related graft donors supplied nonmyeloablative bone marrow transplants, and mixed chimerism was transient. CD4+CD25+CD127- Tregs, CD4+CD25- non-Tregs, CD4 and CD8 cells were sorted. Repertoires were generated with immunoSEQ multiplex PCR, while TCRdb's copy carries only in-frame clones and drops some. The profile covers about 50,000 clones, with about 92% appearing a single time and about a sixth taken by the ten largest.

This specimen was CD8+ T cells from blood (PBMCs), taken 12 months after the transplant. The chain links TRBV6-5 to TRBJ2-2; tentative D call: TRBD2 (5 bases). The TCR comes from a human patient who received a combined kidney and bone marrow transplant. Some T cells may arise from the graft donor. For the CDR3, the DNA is TGTGCCAGCAGCAAGGAGGTTAGGCACCGGGAGCTGTTTTTT. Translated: CASSKEVRHRELFF.